The 2 T cell receptor beta chains below come from one sample, sequenced in a study of cytomegalovirus exposure and HLA in healthy donors. Primers for the PCR totalled 60 Vbeta and 13 Jbeta. The table came from immunoSEQ multiplex PCR; TCRdb's copy has only in-frame clones and leaves some out. The data hold some 200,000 clones, with around three quarters observed a single time. The sample was PBMCs. All receptors come from a boy younger than 18 in good health and CMV-seronegative.

The chain is built from TRBV5-1 and TRBJ1-1; possible D gene TRBD1, 6 bases. CDR1 and CDR2 (germline): SGHRS, YFSETQ. This CDR3 is 16 amino acids long. V was shortened by 4 bases and J by 3 bases, with 19 bases between the two germline ends. For the CDR3, the DNA is TGCGCCAGCAGCCCCCGAGGGGACACCACCCACACTGAAGCTTTCTTT. Protein: CASSPRGDTTHTEAFF.

The chain has TRBV10-3 and TRBJ2-1; TRBD2 matches at 9 bases. V gave up 5 bases and J gave up 0 bases; unmatched junction bases: 5. Germline CDR1 and CDR2: ENHRY and SYGVKD. The CDR3 loop spans 16 amino acids. The CDR3 nucleotides read TGTGCCATCAGTTCAAATAGCGGGGGCTCCTACAATGAGCAGTTCTTC. This codes for CAISSNSGGSYNEQFF.